A single sample gave rise to the 23 T cell receptor beta chains below, sequenced in a study of T cells in Graves' hyperthyroidism and ophthalmopathy. Template material for amplifying TCR beta CDR3 regions consisted of RNA transcripts. TCR CDR3 regions were first amplified by RT-PCR with HTBI primers. TCRdb itself ran the multiplex PCR reads through MiXCR, one entry per CDR3 protein. The sample comprises about 360,000 distinct CDR3 sequences, 13% of which are singletons, and 9.2% rests with the top ten. Sequenced input: blood. All receptors come from a woman under 30 with Graves' hyperthyroidism.

This clonotype was seen at least ten times. The genes are TRBV12-3 or TRBV12-4 and TRBJ1-5, with 8 bases identical to TRBD1. The CDR3 is 15 amino acids. V lost 1 base and J lost 6; bases outside the gene matches: 5. CDR3 coding DNA: TGTGCCAGCAGTTTAGACCCAGGGGGCGGTCAGCCCCAGCATTTT. This sequence encodes CASSLDPGGGQPQHF.

The chain uses TRBV29-1 and TRBJ1-1; D ambiguous. The germline V gene has CDR1 SQVTM and CDR2 ANQGSEA. V was trimmed by 0 bases and J by 5 bases, leaving 16 bases between them. This CDR3 has 15 residues. The CDR3 DNA is TGCAGCGTTGAAGAACTCCATGGACGGGGAACTGAAGCTTTCTTT. The encoded protein is CSVEELHGRGTEAFF.

This clonotype was detected ten times or more. This sequence joins TRBV7-8 and TRBJ1-2; 11 bases align to TRBD1. This CDR3 has 14 amino acids. The germline V gene encodes CDR1 SGHVS and CDR2 FQNEAQ. J was trimmed by 8 bases and V by 6 bases; bases with no gene match: 8. As DNA, the CDR3 is TGTGCCAGCAGGCCGGGACAGGGGGTAGAGGGCTACACCTTC. It is translated as CASRPGQGVEGYTF.

The CDR3 sequence: CASSWVTGDTGELFF. The CDR3 nucleotides are TGTGCCAGCAGCTGGGTTACTGGAGATACCGGGGAGCTGTTTTTT. V usage is TRBV5-5 and J usage is TRBJ2-2; D not resolved. V gave up 3 bases and J gave up 5 bases, with 14 bases separating them. Germline CDR1 and CDR2: SGHKS and YYEKEE (reference sequence). The CDR3 is 15 amino acids.

This clonotype was counted between two and nine times. A read error may be the cause here, since a much bigger clone is one base away. The chain links TRBV28 to TRBJ2-7; D is ambiguous. The V gene lost 5 bases and the J gene lost 5 bases, with 19 bases spanning the gap. The CDR3 runs to 15 residues. Germline CDR1 reads MDHEN; CDR2 reads SYDVKM. The CDR3 DNA sequence: TGTGCCAGCAGTATACCGCAAACTCTCCGGGACGAGCAGTACTTC. This encodes CASSIPQTLRDEQYF. Complete variable domain (other parts from reference TRBV28 and TRBJ2-7): DVKVTQSSRYLVKRTGEKVFLECVQDMDHENMFWYRQDPGLGLRLIYFSYDVKMKEKGDIPEGYSVSREKKERFSLILESASTNQTSMYLCASSIPQTLRDEQYFGPGTRLTVT.

The chain joins TRBV6-2 or TRBV6-3 to TRBJ2-2; TRBD2 is a possible D gene (6 bases). The V and J ends lost 6 bases and 0 bases respectively, with 11 bases between them. Germline V gene lookup returns CDR1 MNHEY and CDR2 SVGEGT. CDR3 length: 15 amino acids. CDR3 nucleotides: TGTGCCAGCAGGCTGGGACTTTCGAACACCGGGGAGCTGTTTTTT. Translation gives CASRLGLSNTGELFF.

This clonotype was seen repeatedly, ten times or more. The V call is TRBV5-1, the J call TRBJ2-2; TRBD2 aligns across 10 bases. Germline trimming cut 4 bases from V and 5 bases from J; bases unmatched to any gene: 2. This CDR3 is 14 amino acids long. In germline, CDR1 is SGHRS, CDR2 YFSETQ. The CDR3 DNA reads as TGCGCCAGCAGCCAGCGGGGGGGGACCGGGGAGCTGTTTTTT. Translated, it gives CASSQRGGTGELFF.

This clonotype was recorded at least ten times. The V gene is TRBV20-1, the J gene TRBJ2-3; TRBD2 matches 11 bases. Germline V gene data show CDR1 as DFQATT and CDR2 as SNEGSKA (reference sequence). The junction had 3 bases not matched to a gene; V was cut back by 6 bases and J by 1 base. The CDR3 has 14 amino acids. The CDR3 bases are TGCAGTGCACCGACTAGCGGGGGCACAGATACGCAGTATTTT. It is translated as CSAPTSGGTDTQYF.

At least ten counts were recorded for this clonotype. The chain uses TRBV24-1 and TRBJ2-1; 10 bases are shared with TRBD2. The germline V gene has CDR1 KGHDR and CDR2 SFDVKD. The CDR3 contains 14 residues. V was pared by 6 bases and J by 5 bases, with 3 bases of the junction left unmatched. CDR3 amino acids: CATSRSGRDNEQFF. DNA of the CDR3: TGTGCCACCAGTAGGAGCGGGAGGGACAATGAGCAGTTCTTC.

About this clonotype: The CDR3 does not end in the conserved phenylalanine or tryptophan, so this is likely a read error. V usage is TRBV7-2 and J usage is TRBJ2-2; TRBD1 is a possible D gene (6 bases). This CDR3 region has 14 residues. With 3 bases removed from V and 5 bases from J, the gap between germline ends came to 10 bases. Germline V gene lookup returns CDR1 SGHTA and CDR2 FQGNSA. This CDR3 is CASSFQQGTGELFL. The CDR3 nucleotides read TGTGCCAGCAGCTTTCAGCAGGGGACCGGGGAGCTGTTTCTT.

This clonotype was seen repeatedly, ten times or more. The chain recombines TRBV11-2 with TRBJ2-3, with D unresolved. The CDR3 loop spans 16 amino acids. Germline V gene data show CDR1 as SGHAT and CDR2 as FQNNGV. V gave up 5 bases and J gave up 3 bases, with 18 bases separating them. CDR3 residues: CASSPFLRMKTDTQYF. CDR3 nucleotide sequence: TGTGCCAGCAGCCCCTTTTTGCGTATGAAAACAGATACGCAGTATTTT. The whole variable domain, filled in from reference TRBV11-2 and TRBJ2-3, reads EAGVAQSPRYKIIEKRQSVAFWCNPISGHATLYWYQQILGQGPKLLIQFQNNGVVDDSQLPKDRFSAERLKGVDSTLKIQPAKLEDSAVYLCASSPFLRMKTDTQYFGPGTRLTVL.

This clonotype occurred many times. V usage is TRBV12-3 or TRBV12-4 and J usage is TRBJ1-2, with a possible D match to TRBD1 (5 bases). CDR3 length equals 13 residues. Trimming stripped 4 bases from V and 1 base from J, with 7 bases between. The CDR3 here is CASSYGGNYGYTF. In DNA form, the CDR3 reads TGTGCCAGCAGTTACGGGGGTAACTATGGCTACACCTTC.

This clonotype was found many times. The chain links TRBV5-5 to TRBJ2-1; the D gene is possibly TRBD2 (5 bases). V lost 7 bases and J 0 bases, leaving 11 bases between the germline ends. The CDR3 has 14 amino acids. Per the germline V gene, CDR1 is SGHKS and CDR2 is YYEKEE (reference sequence). The CDR3 region is CASAWEISYNEQFF. In DNA, the CDR3 is TGTGCCAGCGCTTGGGAGATCTCCTACAATGAGCAGTTCTTC.

This clonotype was detected ten times or more. The chain recombines TRBV15 with TRBJ2-3; TRBD2 agrees at 12 bases. Germline CDR1 LNHNV, CDR2 YYDKDF (reference sequence). Germline trimming cut 1 base from V and 0 bases from J; bases unmatched to any gene: 11. The CDR3 covers 20 residues. The CDR3 coding sequence is TGTGCCACCAGCAGAGCCCCTAGCGGGGGGGGGACTTCTAGCACAGATACGCAGTATTTT. It encodes CATSRAPSGGGTSSTDTQYF.

This clonotype was detected many times. This sequence joins TRBV6-1 and TRBJ1-1; D ambiguous. The V gene's germline CDR1 is MNHNS and CDR2 SASEGT. The CDR3 has 14 amino acids. V was cut by 1 base and J by 11 bases, with 17 bases left in between. The CDR3 sequence is CASSEGGSRSRAFF. The CDR3 DNA sequence: TGTGCCAGCAGTGAAGGAGGCAGTCGAAGTAGGGCTTTCTTT.

Ten or more counts support this clonotype. The rearrangement joins TRBV3-1 to TRBJ2-7, with no clear D. CDR3 length: 11 residues. The V end was cut by 3 bases, the J end by 4 bases, with 4 bases between. From germline, CDR1 is LGHDT and CDR2 YNNKEL (reference sequence). CDR3 region: CASSQSYEQYF. The DNA of the CDR3 is TGTGCCAGCAGCCAGAGTTACGAGCAGTACTTC.

J is TRBJ1-2 and V is TRBV3-1; TRBD1 aligns across 9 bases. J gave up 3 bases and V 3 bases, and 5 bases lay outside the gene matches. This CDR3 spans 15 amino acids. In germline, CDR1 is LGHDT, CDR2 YNNKEL (reference sequence). The CDR3 DNA sequence: TGTGCCAGCAGCCATCCGGGACAGGGCGACTATGGCTACACCTTC. Amino acids: CASSHPGQGDYGYTF.

The genes are TRBV9 and TRBJ2-2; 14 bases fit TRBD2. This CDR3 is 18 amino acids long. Per germline, CDR1 SGDLS and CDR2 YYNGEE. Trimming took 3 bases from V and 4 from J; bases not matched to a gene: 8. DNA for the CDR3: TGTGCCAGCAGCGCCGGGGGACTAGCGGGGGCTATCACCGGGGAGCTGTTTTTT. Its translation: CASSAGGLAGAITGELFF. The full variable domain, completed using reference TRBV9 and TRBJ2-2, is DSGVTQTPKHLITATGQRVTLRCSPRSGDLSVYWYQQSLDQGLQFLIQYYNGEERAKGNILERFSAQQFPDLHSELNLSSLELGDSALYFCASSAGGLAGAITGELFFGEGSRLTVL.

The chain has TRBV20-1 and TRBJ2-3; D gene uncertain. This CDR3 is 15 amino acids long. The V end was cut by 0 bases, the J end by 0 bases, with 10 bases between. CDR1 is DFQATT and CDR2 is SNEGSKA in the germline V gene (reference sequence). Written as DNA, the CDR3 is TGCAGTGCTAGAGATCGTCTCCGCAGCACAGATACGCAGTATTTT. Its protein product is CSARDRLRSTDTQYF.

This clonotype appeared many times. The rearrangement uses TRBV2 and TRBJ1-1, with a weak D call TRBD1 (5 bases). The CDR3 consists of 15 residues. Trimming removed 10 bases at V and 2 bases at J, with 20 bases between. Germline values: CDR1 SNHLY, CDR2 FYNNEI. The CDR3: CANRIQEFGNTEAFF. The CDR3 bases are TGTGCCAACCGTATACAGGAGTTTGGTAACACTGAAGCTTTCTTT.

This chain joins TRBV30 and TRBJ2-3; D not certain. Deletions cut 5 bases from V and 0 bases from J, with 15 bases between. This CDR3 region has 15 residues. Germline assignment: CDR1 GTSNPN and CDR2 SVGIG (reference sequence). The CDR3 loop reads CAWGGFPTSTDTQYF. The CDR3 nucleotides read TGTGCCTGGGGTGGCTTCCCAACTAGCACAGATACGCAGTATTTT.

In the case of this clonotype: The junction differs from germline at one of its ends, possibly a read error. The CDR3 is CASSLSGLSYSEQFF. The CDR3 DNA sequence: TGTGCCAGCAGCCTATCGGGACTGTCCTACAGTGAGCAGTTCTTC. V usage is TRBV27 and J usage is TRBJ2-1, with D maybe TRBD2 (6 bases). The CDR3 has 15 amino acids. Germline CDR1 MNHEY, CDR2 SMNVEV (reference sequence).

This clonotype was counted many times. The rearrangement links TRBV11-2 to TRBJ1-3, with D unresolved. The germline gives CDR1 SGHAT, CDR2 FQNNGV. V was pared by 5 bases and J by 5 bases, with 10 bases between. The CDR3 totals 13 residues. CDR3 coding DNA: TGTGCCAGCAGCGCCGGCACGAGAAACACCATATATTTT. Amino acid sequence: CASSAGTRNTIYF.